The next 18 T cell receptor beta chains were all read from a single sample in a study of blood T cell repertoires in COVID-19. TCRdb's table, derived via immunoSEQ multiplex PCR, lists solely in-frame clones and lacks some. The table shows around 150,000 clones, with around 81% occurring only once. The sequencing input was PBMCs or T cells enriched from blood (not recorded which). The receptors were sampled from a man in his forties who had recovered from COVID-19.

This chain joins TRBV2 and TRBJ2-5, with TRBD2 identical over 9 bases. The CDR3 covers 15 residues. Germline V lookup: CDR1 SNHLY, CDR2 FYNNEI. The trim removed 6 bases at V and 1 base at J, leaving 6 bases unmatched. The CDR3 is CASRLKTSGQETQYF. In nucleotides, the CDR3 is TGTGCCAGCAGACTTAAGACTAGCGGCCAAGAGACCCAGTACTTC.

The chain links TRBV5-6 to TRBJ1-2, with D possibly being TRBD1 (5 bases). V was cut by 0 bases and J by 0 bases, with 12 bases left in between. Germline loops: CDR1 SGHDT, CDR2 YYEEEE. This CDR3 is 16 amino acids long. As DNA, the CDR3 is TGTGCCAGCAGCTTGGGGGGGGTGCCCGCTAACTATGGCTACACCTTC. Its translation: CASSLGGVPANYGYTF.

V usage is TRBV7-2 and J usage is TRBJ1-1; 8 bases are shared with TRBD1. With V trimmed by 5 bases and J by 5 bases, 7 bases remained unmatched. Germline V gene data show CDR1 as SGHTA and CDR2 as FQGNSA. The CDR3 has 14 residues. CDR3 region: CASSPDRGWTEAFF. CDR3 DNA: TGTGCCAGCAGCCCAGACAGGGGATGGACTGAAGCTTTCTTT.

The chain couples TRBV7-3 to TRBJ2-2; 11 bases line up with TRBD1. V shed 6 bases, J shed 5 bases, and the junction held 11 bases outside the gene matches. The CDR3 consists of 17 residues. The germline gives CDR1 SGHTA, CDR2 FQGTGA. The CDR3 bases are TGTGCCAGCAGACTACCGGGACAGGGGGGTGTTACCGGGGAGCTGTTTTTT. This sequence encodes CASRLPGQGGVTGELFF.

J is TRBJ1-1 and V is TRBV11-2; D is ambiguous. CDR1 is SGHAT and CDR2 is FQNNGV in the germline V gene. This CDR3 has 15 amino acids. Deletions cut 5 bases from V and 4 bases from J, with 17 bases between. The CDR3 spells CASSPPGRKGTEAFF. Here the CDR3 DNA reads TGTGCCAGCAGCCCTCCCGGGAGGAAGGGCACTGAAGCTTTCTTT. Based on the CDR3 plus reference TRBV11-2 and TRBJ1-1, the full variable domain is EAGVAQSPRYKIIEKRQSVAFWCNPISGHATLYWYQQILGQGPKLLIQFQNNGVVDDSQLPKDRFSAERLKGVDSTLKIQPAKLEDSAVYLCASSPPGRKGTEAFFGQGTRLTVV.

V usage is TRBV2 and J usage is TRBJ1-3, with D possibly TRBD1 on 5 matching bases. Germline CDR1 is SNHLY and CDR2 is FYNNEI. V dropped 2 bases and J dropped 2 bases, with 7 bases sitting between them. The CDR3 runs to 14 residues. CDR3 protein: CASSEKGPGNTIYF. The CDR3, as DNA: TGTGCCAGCAGTGAAAAGGGGCCTGGAAACACCATATATTTT. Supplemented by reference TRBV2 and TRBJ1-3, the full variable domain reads EPEVTQTPSHQVTQMGQEVILRCVPISNHLYFYWYRQILGQKVEFLVSFYNNEISEKSEIFDDQFSVERPDGSNFTLKIRSTKLEDSAMYFCASSEKGPGNTIYFGEGSWLTVV.

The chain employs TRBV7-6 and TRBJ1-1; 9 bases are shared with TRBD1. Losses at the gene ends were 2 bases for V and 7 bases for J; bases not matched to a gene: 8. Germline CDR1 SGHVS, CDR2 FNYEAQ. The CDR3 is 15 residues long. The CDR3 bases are TGTGCCAGCAGCTTATACGGGACAGGGTCGAATGAAGCTTTCTTT. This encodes CASSLYGTGSNEAFF.

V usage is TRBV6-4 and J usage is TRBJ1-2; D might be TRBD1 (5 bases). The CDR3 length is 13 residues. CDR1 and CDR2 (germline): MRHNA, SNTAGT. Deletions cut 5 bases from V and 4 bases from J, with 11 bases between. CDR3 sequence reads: CASSQGVGYGYTF. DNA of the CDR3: TGTGCCAGCAGTCAGGGCGTCGGCTATGGCTACACCTTC.

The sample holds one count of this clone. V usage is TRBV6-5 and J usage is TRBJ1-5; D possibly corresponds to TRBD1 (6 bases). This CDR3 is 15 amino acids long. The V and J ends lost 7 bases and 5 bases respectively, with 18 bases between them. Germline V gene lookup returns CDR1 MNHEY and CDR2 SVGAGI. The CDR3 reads CASNLASGAYQPQHF. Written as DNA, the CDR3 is TGTGCCAGCAACCTTGCTTCAGGGGCCTATCAGCCCCAGCATTTT.

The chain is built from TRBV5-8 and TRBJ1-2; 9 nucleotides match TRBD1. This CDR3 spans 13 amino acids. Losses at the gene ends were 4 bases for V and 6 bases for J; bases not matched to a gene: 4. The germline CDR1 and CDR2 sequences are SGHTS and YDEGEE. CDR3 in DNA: TGTGCCAGCAGCAAGACAGGGGGGGATGGCTACACCTTC. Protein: CASSKTGGDGYTF.

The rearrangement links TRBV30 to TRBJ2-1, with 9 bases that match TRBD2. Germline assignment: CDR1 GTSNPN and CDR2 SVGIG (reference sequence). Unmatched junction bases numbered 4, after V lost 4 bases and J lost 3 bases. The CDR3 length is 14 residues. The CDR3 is CAWIAGEIYNEQFF. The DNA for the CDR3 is TGTGCCTGGATAGCGGGGGAGATCTACAATGAGCAGTTCTTC.

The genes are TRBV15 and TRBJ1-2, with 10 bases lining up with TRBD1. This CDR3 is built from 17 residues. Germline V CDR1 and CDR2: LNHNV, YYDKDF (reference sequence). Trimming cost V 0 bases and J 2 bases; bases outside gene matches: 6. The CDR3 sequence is CATSRDVGTGANYGYTF. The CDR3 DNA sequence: TGTGCCACCAGCAGAGATGTCGGGACAGGGGCGAACTATGGCTACACCTTC.

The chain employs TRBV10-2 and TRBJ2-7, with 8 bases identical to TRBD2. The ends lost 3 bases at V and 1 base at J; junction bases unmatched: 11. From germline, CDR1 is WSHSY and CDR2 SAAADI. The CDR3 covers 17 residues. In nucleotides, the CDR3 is TGCGCCAGCAGTGAAAACCCGGGGGGGGCATCGTCCTACGAGCAGTACTTC. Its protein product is CASSENPGGASSYEQYF.

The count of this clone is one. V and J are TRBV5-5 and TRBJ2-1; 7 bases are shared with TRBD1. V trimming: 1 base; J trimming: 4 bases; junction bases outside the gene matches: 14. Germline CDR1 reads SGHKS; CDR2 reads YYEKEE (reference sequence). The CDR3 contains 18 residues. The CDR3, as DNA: TGTGCCAGCAGCTTGAGGGACAGTTTGTTACGAGTTTACAATGAGCAGTTCTTC. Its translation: CASSLRDSLLRVYNEQFF.

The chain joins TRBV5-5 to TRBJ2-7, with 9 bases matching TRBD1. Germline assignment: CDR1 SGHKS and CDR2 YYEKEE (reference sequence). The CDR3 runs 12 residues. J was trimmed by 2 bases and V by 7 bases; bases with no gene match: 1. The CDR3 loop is CASGDRAYEQYV. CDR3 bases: TGTGCCAGCGGGGACAGGGCCTACGAGCAGTACGTC.

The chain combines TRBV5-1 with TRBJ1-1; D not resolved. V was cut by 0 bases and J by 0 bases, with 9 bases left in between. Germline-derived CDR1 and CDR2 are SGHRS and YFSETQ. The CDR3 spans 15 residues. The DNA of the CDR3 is TGCGCCAGCAGCTTGGGGGCAGTTCTGAACACTGAAGCTTTCTTT. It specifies CASSLGAVLNTEAFF.

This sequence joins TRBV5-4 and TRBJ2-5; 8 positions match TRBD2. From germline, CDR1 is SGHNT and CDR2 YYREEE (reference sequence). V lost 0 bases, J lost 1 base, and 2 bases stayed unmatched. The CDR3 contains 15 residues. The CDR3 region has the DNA TGTGCCAGCAGCTTGGGGCGGGGGGCCCAAGAGACCCAGTACTTC. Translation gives CASSLGRGAQETQYF.

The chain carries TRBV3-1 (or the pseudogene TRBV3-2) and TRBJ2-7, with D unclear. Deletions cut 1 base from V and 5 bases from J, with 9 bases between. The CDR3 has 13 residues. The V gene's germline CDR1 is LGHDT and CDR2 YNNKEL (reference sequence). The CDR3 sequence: CASSQGHRNEQYF. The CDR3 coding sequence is TGTGCCAGCAGCCAAGGACATCGTAACGAGCAGTACTTC.